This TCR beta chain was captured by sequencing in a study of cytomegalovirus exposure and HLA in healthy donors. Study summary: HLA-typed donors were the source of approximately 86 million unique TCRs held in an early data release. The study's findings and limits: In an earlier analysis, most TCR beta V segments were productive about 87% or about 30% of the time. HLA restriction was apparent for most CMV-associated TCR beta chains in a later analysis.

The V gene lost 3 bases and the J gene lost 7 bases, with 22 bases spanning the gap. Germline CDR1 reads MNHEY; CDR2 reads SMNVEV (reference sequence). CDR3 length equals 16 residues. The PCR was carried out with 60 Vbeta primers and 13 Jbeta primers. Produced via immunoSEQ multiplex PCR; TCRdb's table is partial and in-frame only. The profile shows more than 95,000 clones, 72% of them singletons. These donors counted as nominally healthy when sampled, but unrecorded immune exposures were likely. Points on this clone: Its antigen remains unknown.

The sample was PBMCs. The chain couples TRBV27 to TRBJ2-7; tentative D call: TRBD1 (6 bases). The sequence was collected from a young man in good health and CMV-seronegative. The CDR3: CASSLVVAQGIGEQYF. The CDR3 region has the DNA TGTGCCAGCAGTTTGGTGGTAGCCCAGGGGATAGGGGAGCAGTACTTC.